This T cell receptor beta chain was retrieved from a study of OX40 agonist ivuxolimab in advanced cancers. This table comes from immunoSEQ multiplex PCR, and its TCRdb copy is limited to in-frame clones, with some not included. The sample lists approximately 68,000 clones, 80% to 90% occurring once. The CDR3 consists of 14 residues. Trimming took 0 bases from V and 5 from J; bases not matched to a gene: 0. Germline V gene lookup returns CDR1 SGHTA and CDR2 FQGTGA. V gene TRBV7-3 combines with J gene TRBJ1-1; 10 nucleotides agree with TRBD1. Specimen: CD4+ or CD8+ T cells sorted from blood, collected in a trial of the OX40 agonist ivuxolimab. The receptor was isolated from an adult with an advanced solid tumor such as melanoma, head and neck, liver or kidney cancer. Written as DNA, the CDR3 is TGTGCCAGCAGCTTAACGGGACAGGGGACTGAAGCTTTCTTT. It yields the protein CASSLTGQGTEAFF.